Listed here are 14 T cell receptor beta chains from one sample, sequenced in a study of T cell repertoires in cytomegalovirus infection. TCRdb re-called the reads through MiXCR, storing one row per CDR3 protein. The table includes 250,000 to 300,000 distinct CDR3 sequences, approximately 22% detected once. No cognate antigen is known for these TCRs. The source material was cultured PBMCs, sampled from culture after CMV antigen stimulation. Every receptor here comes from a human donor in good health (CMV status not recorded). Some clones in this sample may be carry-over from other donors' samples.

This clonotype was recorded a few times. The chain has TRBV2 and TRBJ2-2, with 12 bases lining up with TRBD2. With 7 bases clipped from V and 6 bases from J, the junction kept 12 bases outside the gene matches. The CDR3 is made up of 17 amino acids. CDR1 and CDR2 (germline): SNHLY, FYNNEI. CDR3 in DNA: TGTGCCAGCATGACGGGACTAGCGGGTAGATGGGCCGGGGAGCTGTTTTTT. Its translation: CASMTGLAGRWAGELFF.

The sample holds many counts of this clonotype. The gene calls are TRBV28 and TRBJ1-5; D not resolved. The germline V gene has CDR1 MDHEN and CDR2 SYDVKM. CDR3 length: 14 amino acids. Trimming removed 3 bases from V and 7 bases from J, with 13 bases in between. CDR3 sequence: CASSFSQMGQPQHF. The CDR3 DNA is TGTGCCAGCAGTTTTTCGCAGATGGGACAGCCCCAGCATTTT.

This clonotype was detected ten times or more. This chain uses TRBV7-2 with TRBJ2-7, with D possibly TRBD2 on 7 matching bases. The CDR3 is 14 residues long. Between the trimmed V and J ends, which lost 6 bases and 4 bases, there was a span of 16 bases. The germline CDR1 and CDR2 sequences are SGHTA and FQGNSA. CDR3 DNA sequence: TGTGCCAGCAGGGCAGCGGGGACATTTTACGAGCAGTACTTC. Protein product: CASRAAGTFYEQYF.

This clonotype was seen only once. The CDR3 region has the DNA TGTGCCAGCACGGGGGGAGTAACAGATACGCAGTATTTT. It translates to CASTGGVTDTQYF. The chain recombines TRBV28 with TRBJ2-3, with 7 bases identical to TRBD2. CDR1 is MDHEN and CDR2 is SYDVKM in the germline V gene. The V and J ends lost 7 bases and 3 bases, in that order; junction bases with no gene match: 4. The CDR3 has 13 amino acids.

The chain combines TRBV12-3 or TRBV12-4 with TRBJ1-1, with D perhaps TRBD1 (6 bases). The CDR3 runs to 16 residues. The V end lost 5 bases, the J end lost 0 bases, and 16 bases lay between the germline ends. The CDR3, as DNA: TGTGCCAGCAGTCCCGGGACATCGATAATGAACACTGAAGCTTTCTTT. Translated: CASSPGTSIMNTEAFF.

CDR3 in DNA: TGTGCCAGCAGTTACCTTATGTACAGGGGAGGCTACACCTTC. Amino acids: CASSYLMYRGGYTF. The rearrangement uses TRBV6-5 and TRBJ1-2; 7 bases fit TRBD1. The trim removed 2 bases at V and 8 bases at J, leaving 8 bases unmatched. Germline V lookup: CDR1 MNHEY, CDR2 SVGAGI. This CDR3 has 14 amino acids.

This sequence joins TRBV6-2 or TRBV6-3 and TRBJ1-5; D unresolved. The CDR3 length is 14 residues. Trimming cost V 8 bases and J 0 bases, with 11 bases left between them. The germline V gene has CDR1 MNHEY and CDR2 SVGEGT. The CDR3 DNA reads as TGTGCCAGCGGCGGAGCGTATAGCAATCAGCCCCAGCATTTT. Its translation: CASGGAYSNQPQHF.

Written as DNA, the CDR3 is TGTGCCAGCTCACTCTTCCTGCCGGGACAGGGGACTACAGAGGAGACCCAGTACTTC. Amino acids: CASSLFLPGQGTTEETQYF. The chain recombines TRBV18 with TRBJ2-5; 10 bases match TRBD1. Germline V gene sequence: CDR1 KGHSH, CDR2 LQKENI. With 4 bases clipped from V and 5 bases from J, the junction kept 19 bases outside the gene matches. This CDR3 is 19 amino acids long.

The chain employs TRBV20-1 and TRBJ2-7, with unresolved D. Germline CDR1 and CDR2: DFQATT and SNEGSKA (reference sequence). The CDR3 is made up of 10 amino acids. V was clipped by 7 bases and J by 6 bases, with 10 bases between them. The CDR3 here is CSVGEVEQYF. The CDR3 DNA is TGCAGTGTTGGAGAAGTCGAGCAGTACTTC.

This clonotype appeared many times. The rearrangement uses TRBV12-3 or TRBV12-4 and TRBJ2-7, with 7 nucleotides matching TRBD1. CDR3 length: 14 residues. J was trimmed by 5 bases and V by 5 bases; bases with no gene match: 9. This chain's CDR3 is CASSVGGLPNEQYF. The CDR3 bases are TGTGCCAGCAGTGTAGGGGGCCTGCCTAACGAGCAGTACTTC.

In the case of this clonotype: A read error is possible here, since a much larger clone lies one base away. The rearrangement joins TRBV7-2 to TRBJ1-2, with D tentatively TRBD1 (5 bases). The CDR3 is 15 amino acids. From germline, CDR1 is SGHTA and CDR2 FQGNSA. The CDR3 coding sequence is TGTGCCAACAGCTCAGCGGCAGGGAACAACTATGGCTACACCTTC. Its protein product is CANSSAAGNNYGYTF.

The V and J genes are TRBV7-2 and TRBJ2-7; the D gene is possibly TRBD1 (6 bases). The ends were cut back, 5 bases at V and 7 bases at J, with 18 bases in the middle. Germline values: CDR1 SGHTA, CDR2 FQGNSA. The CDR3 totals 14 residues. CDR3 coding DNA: TGTGCCAGCAGCCCTCAGGCCTGGGGGCGTGAGCAGTACGTC. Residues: CASSPQAWGREQYV.

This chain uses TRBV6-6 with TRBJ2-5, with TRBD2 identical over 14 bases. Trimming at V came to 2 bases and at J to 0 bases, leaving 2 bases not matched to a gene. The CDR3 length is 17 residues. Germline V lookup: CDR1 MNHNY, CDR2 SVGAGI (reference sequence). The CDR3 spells CASSYAGLAGDQETQYF. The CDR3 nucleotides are TGTGCCAGCAGTTACGCGGGACTAGCGGGAGACCAAGAGACCCAGTACTTC.

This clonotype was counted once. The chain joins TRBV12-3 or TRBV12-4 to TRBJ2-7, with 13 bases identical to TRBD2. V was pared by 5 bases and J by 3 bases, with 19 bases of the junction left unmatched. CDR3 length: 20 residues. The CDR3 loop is CASSLGLAGDMISPLYEQYF. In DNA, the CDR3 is TGTGCCAGCAGTCTCGGACTAGCGGGAGACATGATAAGTCCCCTCTACGAGCAGTACTTC.